This TCR beta chain was documented in a study of STAT5B mutations in CD4+ large granular lymphocyte leukemia. Findings and limits, study-wide: 8/27 top patient clones versus 2/35 control clones were TRBV06-family. Over 20% of private leukemic clonotypes occurred rarely in other patients' non-leukemic repertoires.

The assay was run at survey level. Original handling: Lowest detectable productive clonotype frequency was 2.59 x 10-5. TCRdb's copy holds only in-frame clones and misses some; the assay was immunoSEQ multiplex PCR. V and J calls plus clone size are reproduced from that table; the DNA served to infer D and trimming. The table includes roughly 21,000 clones, roughly 76% detected once. The germline V gene encodes CDR1 SQVTM and CDR2 ANQGSEA. Trimming took off 0 bases at V and 5 bases at J, with 8 bases between the two ends. The CDR3 covers 12 residues. A note on this clone: What it recognizes is unknown.

The rearrangement uses TRBV29-1 and TRBJ2-7; D gene uncertain. Material: CD4+ T cells from blood buffy coats. This sequence was found in a human donor in good health. This CDR3 is CSVEDVYDEQYF. The DNA for the CDR3 is TGCAGCGTTGAAGACGTTTATGACGAGCAGTACTTC.